The T cell receptor (beta chain) under discussion was sequenced for a study of blood T cell repertoires in COVID-19. Study-level information: The United States, Italy and Spain supplied acute and convalescent COVID-19 samples.

As handled by the study authors: Reference gene primer amplification in the assay estimated nucleated cell counts. Repertoires were generated with immunoSEQ multiplex PCR, while TCRdb's copy carries only in-frame clones and drops some. That table is the source of V, J and clone size, and D and trimming were worked out from the DNA. The sample records over 120,000 clones, about 80% being singletons. The sequenced sample consisted of PBMCs or T cells enriched from blood (not recorded which). The sequence was collected from a woman between 50 and 59 years old who had recovered from COVID-19.

The CDR3 here is CASSPLSDTISGNTIYF. CDR3 nucleotide sequence: TGCGCCAGCAGCCCCCTTTCGGACACGATCTCTGGAAACACCATATATTTT. The gene calls are TRBV5-1 and TRBJ1-3, with TRBD1 as a possible D gene (5 bases). Per the germline V gene, CDR1 is SGHRS and CDR2 is YFSETQ. Trimming shortened V by 4 bases and J by 0 bases, and 17 bases separated the two germline ends. The CDR3 sequence is 17 residues long.